One and the same sample provided the 29 T cell receptor beta chains below, sequenced in a study of regulatory T cells in long-lasting Graves disease. As to time point: newly diagnosed GD, antithyroid drugs for less than 3 months. RNA extracted from PBMCs served as the sequencing template. HTBI primers from iRepertoire and Arm-PCR of CDR3 regions yielded the TCR beta libraries. TCRdb reprocessed the multiplex PCR reads via MiXCR and lists one record per CDR3 protein. The sample shows roughly 400,000 distinct CDR3 sequences, approximately 16% of them seen only once. This sample was shared with a second study, whose subject was T cells in Graves' hyperthyroidism and ophthalmopathy.

Specimen: peripheral blood mononuclear cells (PBMCs), collected at new diagnosis, from a patient treated with antithyroid drugs. The receptors were sampled from a woman in her 40s with Graves disease.

Comment on this clonotype: A read error may produce the germline difference seen at one junction end. The chain employs TRBV12-3 or TRBV12-4 and TRBJ2-2, with D tentatively TRBD2 (5 bases). The CDR3 is 13 amino acids. The CDR3 nucleotides read TGTGCCAGCAGAAGGGTCCGATCCGGGGAGCCGTTTTTT. It encodes CASRRVRSGEPFF.

The chain combines TRBV18 with TRBJ1-2; possibly TRBD1 for D (5 bases). V was shortened by 1 base and J by 0 bases, with 12 bases between the two germline ends. The CDR3 sequence is 16 residues long. Germline V CDR1 and CDR2: KGHSH, LQKENI. The CDR3 DNA reads as TGTGCCAGCTCACCACGACAGCCAACCGCTAACTATGGCTACACCTTC. As protein: CASSPRQPTANYGYTF.

With regard to this clonotype: A much larger clone sits a single nucleotide away, making a read error possible. The rearrangement joins TRBV9 to TRBJ1-6; TRBD1 matches 9 bases. This CDR3 comprises 15 residues. CDR1 is SGDLS and CDR2 is YYNGEE in the germline V gene. CDR3 sequence reads: CASSGGDRENSPLLF. The CDR3 bases are TGTGCCAGCAGTGGGGGGGACAGGGAGAATTCACCCCTCCTCTTT.

As regards this clonotype: Being one base from a much bigger clone, this may be a read error. The chain has TRBV13 and TRBJ2-5; D is undetermined. CDR3 length: 14 residues. Germline V gene sequence: CDR1 PRHDT, CDR2 FYEKMQ (reference sequence). The chain's CDR3 is CASSPRAAQETRYF. For the CDR3, the DNA is TGTGCCAGCAGCCCCCGTGCGGCGCAAGAGACCCGGTACTTC.

This clonotype was found many times. CDR3 nucleotides: TGTGCCATCAGTGGGGAAGGGGTTGAAGCTTTCTTT. Protein product: CAISGEGVEAFF. The V call is TRBV10-3, the J call TRBJ1-1; maybe TRBD1 (5 bases). The CDR3 runs to 12 residues. Germline V lookup: CDR1 ENHRY, CDR2 SYGVKD. V was trimmed by 4 bases and J by 7 bases, leaving 10 bases between them.

This clonotype was recorded at least ten times. The CDR3 DNA reads TGCAGTGAGAACGAAGGGGTCCTTGAAAAACTGTTTTTT. As protein: CSENEGVLEKLFF. The rearrangement joins TRBV20-1 to TRBJ1-4; the D gene is possibly TRBD1 (5 bases). The germline V and J ends were trimmed by 7 bases and 7 bases, with 16 bases remaining between them. This CDR3 region has 13 residues. CDR1 and CDR2 from the germline V gene are DFQATT and SNEGSKA (reference sequence).

This clonotype has more than one count but fewer than ten. The chain combines TRBV6-2 or TRBV6-3 with TRBJ2-2; unclear D gene. CDR3 size: 15 residues. Germline V gene sequence: CDR1 MNHEY, CDR2 SVGEGT. The V end was cut by 2 bases, the J end by 2 bases, with 9 bases between. The CDR3 DNA sequence: TGTGCCAGCAGTTACGGGCAGATTAACACCGGGGAGCTGTTTTTT. It codes for CASSYGQINTGELFF.

This clonotype was recorded many times. The chain joins TRBV2 to TRBJ2-4, with D maybe TRBD1 (8 bases). Germline V CDR1 and CDR2: SNHLY, FYNNEI. The germline V and J ends were trimmed by 5 bases and 6 bases, with 14 bases remaining between them. The CDR3 spans 14 residues. The CDR3 coding sequence is TGTGCCAGCAGTTTTACAGGGGGGGGAAACATTCAGTACTTC. Translation: CASSFTGGGNIQYF.

This clonotype was counted ten times or more. The chain employs TRBV28 and TRBJ1-3; D call uncertain. From germline, CDR1 is MDHEN and CDR2 SYDVKM. The ends were cut back, 5 bases at V and 3 bases at J, with 8 bases in the middle. The CDR3 runs 13 residues. This chain's CDR3 is CASSLTLGNTIYF. The CDR3 DNA reads as TGTGCCAGCAGTCTGACACTTGGAAACACCATATATTTT.

This clonotype was observed at least ten times. The gene calls are TRBV4-1 and TRBJ2-7, with D possibly matching TRBD1 (6 bases). The CDR3 is 13 amino acids. V lost 4 bases and J 3 bases, leaving 10 bases between the germline ends. Germline CDR1 MGHRA, CDR2 YSYEKL. CDR3 nucleotides: TGCGCCAGCAGCCGGGACACGAGCTACGAGCAGTACTTC. Translated: CASSRDTSYEQYF.

This clonotype came up many times. The chain joins TRBV7-9 to TRBJ2-1, with 9 nucleotides matching TRBD1. This CDR3 comprises 16 residues. The germline gives CDR1 SEHNR, CDR2 FQNEAQ (reference sequence). With V trimmed by 5 bases and J by 8 bases, 13 bases remained unmatched. CDR3 amino acids: CASSAPGQGSKYEQFF. The CDR3 bases are TGTGCCAGCAGCGCCCCGGGACAGGGAAGTAAATATGAGCAGTTCTTC. Looking up the rest from reference TRBV7-9 and TRBJ2-1 gives the full variable domain: DTGVSQNPRHKITKRGQNVTFRCDPISEHNRLYWYRQTLGQGPEFLTYFQNEAQLEKSRLLSDRFSAERPKGSFSTLEIQRTEQGDSAMYLCASSAPGQGSKYEQFFGPGTRLTVL.

This clonotype has a count of ten or more. The chain employs TRBV18 and TRBJ1-2; unclear D gene. V lost 4 bases and J lost 8, with 14 bases in between. The length of the CDR3 is 13 residues. From germline, CDR1 is KGHSH and CDR2 LQKENI. The CDR3 here is CASSRERDWGYTF. The CDR3 DNA reads as TGTGCCAGCTCACGCGAAAGGGATTGGGGCTACACCTTC.

This clonotype was seen at least ten times. The chain has TRBV10-2 and TRBJ2-5; 10 bases align to TRBD2. From germline, CDR1 is WSHSY and CDR2 SAAADI. The V gene end was trimmed by 3 bases and the J gene end by 3 bases; junction bases not matched to a gene: 7. The CDR3 covers 16 residues. The CDR3 loop is CASSEKGLAREETQYF. In DNA, the CDR3 is TGCGCCAGCAGTGAAAAGGGACTAGCGCGGGAAGAGACCCAGTACTTC.

The table lists this clonotype with a few counts. The rearrangement links TRBV20-1 to TRBJ2-7, with D possibly being TRBD1 (6 bases). V dropped 0 bases and J dropped 0 bases, with 18 bases sitting between them. CDR3 length: 17 residues. The germline V gene encodes CDR1 DFQATT and CDR2 SNEGSKA (reference sequence). CDR3 bases: TGCAGTGCTAGAGAAAGTTATGGACAGAGGAGCTCCTACGAGCAGTACTTC. Translation gives CSARESYGQRSSYEQYF.

With regard to this clonotype: This likely traces to a read error, being one base from a far larger clone. This sequence joins TRBV28 and TRBJ2-5; D not certain. CDR1 and CDR2 from the germline V gene are MDHEN and SYDVKM. CDR3 length: 11 amino acids. CDR3 region: CASSSGETQHF. The CDR3 coding sequence is TGTGCCAGCAGTTCCGGAGAGACCCAGCACTTC. Drawing the rest from reference TRBV28 and TRBJ2-5, the complete variable domain is DVKVTQSSRYLVKRTGEKVFLECVQDMDHENMFWYRQDPGLGLRLIYFSYDVKMKEKGDIPEGYSVSREKKERFSLILESASTNQTSMYLCASSSGETQHFGPGTRLLVL.

This clonotype showed up many times. The J gene is TRBJ2-5, the V gene TRBV12-3 or TRBV12-4; 12 nucleotides agree with TRBD1. The CDR3 loop spans 15 amino acids. J lost 9 bases, V lost 4 bases, and 9 bases had no gene match. DNA of the CDR3: TGTGCCAGCAGTTCCGGGACAGGGGGCAGCGAGGCCCAGTACTTC. Translated, it gives CASSSGTGGSEAQYF.

This clonotype was recorded many times. J is TRBJ1-1 and V is TRBV3-1; possibly TRBD1 for D (5 bases). Germline-derived CDR1 and CDR2 are LGHDT and YNNKEL (reference sequence). V was cut by 0 bases and J by 6 bases, with 11 bases left in between. This CDR3 has 14 residues. CDR3 amino acids: CASSQDGGAAEAFF. The CDR3 DNA follows: TGTGCCAGCAGCCAAGATGGAGGGGCGGCTGAAGCTTTCTTT.

This clonotype was counted many times. The J gene is TRBJ1-2, the V gene TRBV12-3 or TRBV12-4; possibly TRBD1 for D (6 bases). The V end was cut by 5 bases, the J end by 6 bases, with 16 bases between. This CDR3 spans 14 amino acids. This CDR3 reads CASSVQGGGDGYTF. The CDR3, as DNA: TGTGCCAGCAGTGTACAGGGTGGCGGTGATGGCTACACCTTC.

This clonotype was seen a few times. The rearrangement joins TRBV28 to TRBJ2-2; 7 bases agree with TRBD2. Germline CDR1 MDHEN, CDR2 SYDVKM. The length of the CDR3 is 20 residues. Germline trimming cut 3 bases from V and 3 bases from J; bases unmatched to any gene: 19. CDR3 sequence: CASSFTYGTNGRVDTGELFF. The DNA of the CDR3 is TGTGCCAGCAGTTTCACGTACGGGACTAACGGGAGAGTCGACACCGGGGAGCTGTTTTTT.

This clonotype was seen at least ten times. For the CDR3, the DNA is TGTGCCAGCAGCTTAGATCTGGGGGGGGCACAGATAATCGGGGAGCTGTTTTTT. Amino acids: CASSLDLGGAQIIGELFF. The genes are TRBV11-2 and TRBJ2-2, with a possible D match to TRBD2 (7 bases). V was cut by 0 bases and J by 7 bases, with 21 bases left in between. The V gene's germline CDR1 is SGHAT and CDR2 FQNNGV. The CDR3 contains 18 residues. Variable domain in full (rest from reference TRBV11-2 and TRBJ2-2): EAGVAQSPRYKIIEKRQSVAFWCNPISGHATLYWYQQILGQGPKLLIQFQNNGVVDDSQLPKDRFSAERLKGVDSTLKIQPAKLEDSAVYLCASSLDLGGAQIIGELFFGEGSRLTVL.

This clonotype was counted many times. The chain carries TRBV2 and TRBJ2-3, with 9 bases fitting TRBD2. Germline loops: CDR1 SNHLY, CDR2 FYNNEI. After removal of 8 bases from V and 4 bases from J, the junction contained 4 bases not matched to a gene. The CDR3 has 13 amino acids. The CDR3: CASQAGGADTQYF. As DNA, the CDR3 is TGTGCCAGCCAGGCGGGAGGGGCAGATACGCAGTATTTT.

This clonotype was counted only a few times. This sequence joins TRBV5-1 and TRBJ2-2, with 7 bases lining up with TRBD2. Germline CDR1 is SGHRS and CDR2 is YFSETQ. The CDR3 totals 13 residues. J gave up 7 bases and V 3 bases, and 3 bases lay outside the gene matches. The CDR3 is CASSSSGLGELFF. In nucleotides, the CDR3 is TGCGCCAGCAGCTCTAGCGGACTCGGGGAGCTGTTTTTT.

The chain is built from TRBV20-1 and TRBJ2-1; 12 bases are a match to TRBD2. The CDR3 length is 15 residues. The germline gives CDR1 DFQATT, CDR2 SNEGSKA (reference sequence). V lost 6 bases, J lost 5 bases, and 8 bases stayed unmatched. DNA for the CDR3: TGCAGTGCAGACACCGGACTAGCGGGGAACAATGAGCAGTTCTTC. This encodes CSADTGLAGNNEQFF.

This clonotype was counted many times. The rearrangement uses TRBV29-1 and TRBJ1-4, with D possibly TRBD1 on 5 matching bases. Trimming took off 7 bases at V and 0 bases at J, with 12 bases between the two ends. Germline V CDR1 and CDR2: SQVTM, ANQGSEA. The CDR3 contains 14 residues. CDR3 region: CSGGDGATNEKLFF. As DNA, the CDR3 is TGCAGCGGGGGGGACGGAGCAACTAATGAAAAACTGTTTTTT. The variable domain in full, completed from reference TRBV29-1 and TRBJ1-4, reads SAVISQKPSRDICQRGTSLTIQCQVDSQVTMMFWYRQQPGQSLTLIATANQGSEATYESGFVIDKFPISRPNLTFSTLTVSNMSPEDSSIYLCSGGDGATNEKLFFGSGTQLSVL.

At least ten counts were recorded for this clonotype. V usage is TRBV11-2 and J usage is TRBJ2-3; 8 bases match TRBD2. Germline CDR1 and CDR2: SGHAT and FQNNGV. V was pared by 5 bases and J by 2 bases, with 12 bases of the junction left unmatched. This CDR3 spans 17 amino acids. The chain's CDR3 is CASSRHPGGPPTDTQYF. The DNA for the CDR3 is TGTGCCAGCAGCCGCCACCCGGGAGGGCCCCCCACAGATACGCAGTATTTT. Looking up the rest from reference TRBV11-2 and TRBJ2-3 gives the full variable domain: EAGVAQSPRYKIIEKRQSVAFWCNPISGHATLYWYQQILGQGPKLLIQFQNNGVVDDSQLPKDRFSAERLKGVDSTLKIQPAKLEDSAVYLCASSRHPGGPPTDTQYFGPGTRLTVL.

The chain employs TRBV15 and TRBJ2-2; 8 bases fit TRBD2. The trim removed 0 bases at V and 2 bases at J, leaving 11 bases unmatched. The CDR3 extends over 19 amino acids. The V gene's germline CDR1 is LNHNV and CDR2 YYDKDF (reference sequence). CDR3 DNA: TGTGCCACCAGCAGAGATCGGAGACTAGCGCCCGCCAACACCGGGGAGCTGTTTTTT. Protein: CATSRDRRLAPANTGELFF.

The chain is built from TRBV5-1 and TRBJ1-2, with D uncertain. The V gene lost 3 bases and the J gene lost 0 bases, with 9 bases spanning the gap. The CDR3 is 14 residues long. CDR1 SGHRS and CDR2 YFSETQ come from the germline V gene. This CDR3 is CASSWGDSNYGYTF. The CDR3 bases are TGCGCCAGCAGCTGGGGAGATTCTAACTATGGCTACACCTTC.

The chain couples TRBV27 to TRBJ2-7; D is possibly TRBD1 or TRBD2 (5 bases each). Germline CDR1 is MNHEY and CDR2 is SMNVEV (reference sequence). V shed 0 bases and J shed 2 bases, with 14 bases lying between them. This CDR3 region has 16 residues. CDR3 nucleotide sequence: TGTGCCAGCAGTTTATCCCAGGGCGGGCCTGCCTACGAGCAGTACTTC. This gives the protein CASSLSQGGPAYEQYF.

CDR3 nucleotide sequence: TGCGCCAGCAGCTTGAACCCTGCCTACGAGCAGTACTTC. Amino acids: CASSLNPAYEQYF. The V gene is TRBV5-1, the J gene TRBJ2-7; D call uncertain. V lost 1 base and J 2 bases, leaving 7 bases between the germline ends. Per the germline V gene, CDR1 is SGHRS and CDR2 is YFSETQ. CDR3 length: 13 residues.